These 19 T cell receptor beta chains were sequenced from one sample in a study of blood T cell repertoires in COVID-19. Only in-frame clones appear in the TCRdb table, and some are missing; sequencing was by immunoSEQ multiplex PCR. There are 200,000 to 300,000 clones in the sample; about 79% occur only once, and 8.9% lies in the top ten. Specimen: peripheral blood. The receptors were sampled from a man older than 75 with acute or convalescent COVID-19.

The chain employs TRBV4-1 and TRBJ1-5; no clear D. Trimming removed 1 base at V and 7 bases at J, with 17 bases between. Germline values: CDR1 MGHRA, CDR2 YSYEKL. CDR3 size: 16 residues. The CDR3 DNA is TGCGCCAGCAGCCAAGGGGAGGGAGGATACCAACAGCCCCAGCATTTT. Translated, it gives CASSQGEGGYQQPQHF.

This sequence joins TRBV19 and TRBJ1-1; D ambiguous. The CDR3 has 16 amino acids. The germline CDR1 and CDR2 sequences are LNHDA and SQIVND (reference sequence). Deletions cut 8 bases from V and 0 bases from J, with 19 bases between. The CDR3 sequence: CASVREKGPVNTEAFF. CDR3 bases: TGTGCCAGTGTTCGGGAGAAGGGCCCCGTGAACACTGAAGCTTTCTTT.

This sequence joins TRBV18 and TRBJ1-1, with a possible D match to TRBD1 (6 bases). The V and J ends lost 2 bases and 2 bases respectively, with 9 bases between them. Germline V lookup: CDR1 KGHSH, CDR2 LQKENI. The CDR3 totals 14 residues. The CDR3 sequence: CASSPKTGNTEAFF. For the CDR3, the DNA is TGTGCCAGCTCACCAAAGACAGGTAACACTGAAGCTTTCTTT.

The V call is TRBV28, the J call TRBJ2-3; tentatively, D is TRBD2 (7 bases). V shed 7 bases and J shed 1 base, with 15 bases lying between them. The germline V gene encodes CDR1 MDHEN and CDR2 SYDVKM. The CDR3 consists of 15 residues. The CDR3 region is CASILEGGGTDTQYF. CDR3 in DNA: TGTGCCAGCATCCTGGAGGGGGGGGGCACAGATACGCAGTATTTT.

J is TRBJ1-2 and V is TRBV2; possible D gene TRBD1, 6 bases. The CDR3 has 13 residues. Germline assignment: CDR1 SNHLY and CDR2 FYNNEI. V was trimmed by 10 bases and J by 8 bases, leaving 20 bases between them. CDR3 DNA: TGTGCCAACTTTTACAGGGCTCTACTCGGCTACACCTTC. It codes for CANFYRALLGYTF.

This chain connects TRBV28 to TRBJ2-7; 10 bases match TRBD1. V trimming: 6 bases; J trimming: 3 bases; junction bases outside the gene matches: 5. Germline assignment: CDR1 MDHEN and CDR2 SYDVKM. The CDR3 is 14 residues long. CDR3 coding DNA: TGTGCCAGCAGAACGGACAGGGGGGGCTACGAGCAGTACTTC. It is translated as CASRTDRGGYEQYF.

The chain combines TRBV7-9 with TRBJ1-1, with D perhaps matching TRBD1 (6 bases). The CDR3 has 17 amino acids. Germline values: CDR1 SEHNR, CDR2 FQNEAQ (reference sequence). V was cut by 1 base and J by 1 base, with 16 bases left in between. The CDR3, as DNA: TGTGCCAGCAGCTTAGGAGGGGCCCAGGGGTCGAACACTGAAGCTTTCTTT. It codes for CASSLGGAQGSNTEAFF.

The V and J genes are TRBV3-1 (or the pseudogene TRBV3-2) and TRBJ1-1, with D possibly matching TRBD1 (6 bases). Germline CDR1 is LGHDT and CDR2 is YNNKEL (reference sequence). This CDR3 spans 15 amino acids. V lost 1 base, J lost 4 bases, and 13 bases lay in between. The CDR3 reads CASSQVGRGPTEAFF. The CDR3 DNA sequence: TGTGCCAGCAGCCAAGTTGGGCGGGGGCCCACTGAAGCTTTCTTT.

The rearrangement joins TRBV5-1 to TRBJ1-2, with a weak D call TRBD1 (5 bases). V lost 0 bases to trimming and J lost 2 bases, with 11 bases between them. The CDR3 covers 15 residues. Germline V gene sequence: CDR1 SGHRS, CDR2 YFSETQ. CDR3 protein: CASSLGSGLNYGYTF. The CDR3 DNA follows: TGCGCCAGCAGCTTGGGTTCAGGGTTGAACTATGGCTACACCTTC.

The chain carries TRBV2 and TRBJ1-6, with a possible D match to TRBD1 (6 bases). V was shortened by 7 bases and J by 0 bases, with 10 bases between the two germline ends. Germline CDR1 SNHLY, CDR2 FYNNEI. This CDR3 comprises 15 residues. The CDR3 DNA is TGTGCCAGCATAAAAGGGGGCTCCTATAATTCACCCCTCCACTTT. Encoded protein: CASIKGGSYNSPLHF.

This clone showed up just once. This chain links TRBV7-8 with TRBJ2-7; 9 positions match TRBD1. The CDR3 is 15 amino acids. Per germline, CDR1 SGHVS and CDR2 FQNEAQ. With 1 base clipped from V and 4 bases from J, the junction kept 5 bases outside the gene matches. CDR3 in amino acids: CASSLVTGQGYEQYF. CDR3 sequence (DNA): TGTGCCAGCAGCTTAGTAACGGGACAGGGATACGAGCAGTACTTC. Based on the CDR3 plus reference TRBV7-8 and TRBJ2-7, the full variable domain is GAGVSQSPRYKVAKRGQDVALRCDPISGHVSLFWYQQALGQGPEFLTYFQNEAQLDKSGLPSDRFFAERPEGSVSTLKIQRTQQEDSAVYLCASSLVTGQGYEQYFGPGTRLTVT.

The chain uses TRBV7-8 and TRBJ2-7; TRBD1 agrees at 7 bases. Trimming at V came to 0 bases and at J to 6 bases, leaving 2 bases not matched to a gene. Germline V CDR1 and CDR2: SGHVS, FQNEAQ. The CDR3 is 13 amino acids. Here the CDR3 reads CASSLATGREQYF. The CDR3 DNA sequence: TGTGCCAGCAGCTTAGCGACAGGGCGCGAGCAGTACTTC.

The chain combines TRBV7-2 with TRBJ1-5; D may be TRBD1 (5 bases). The germline V gene has CDR1 SGHTA and CDR2 FQGNSA. The CDR3 is 15 residues long. Trimming cost V 6 bases and J 8 bases, with 20 bases left between them. The DNA of the CDR3 is TGTGCCAGCAGGCCGCGGGGCGCTGGGATTGAGCCCCAGCATTTT. It translates to CASRPRGAGIEPQHF.

The chain employs TRBV2 and TRBJ1-1, with D perhaps matching TRBD1 (5 bases). The germline CDR1 and CDR2 sequences are SNHLY and FYNNEI. This CDR3 contains 13 residues. The ends were cut back, 7 bases at V and 1 base at J, with 10 bases in the middle. The CDR3 DNA reads as TGTGCCAGCACTCGACAGTGGAACACTGAAGCTTTCTTT. Protein sequence: CASTRQWNTEAFF. Supplemented by reference TRBV2 and TRBJ1-1, the full variable domain reads EPEVTQTPSHQVTQMGQEVILRCVPISNHLYFYWYRQILGQKVEFLVSFYNNEISEKSEIFDDQFSVERPDGSNFTLKIRSTKLEDSAMYFCASTRQWNTEAFFGQGTRLTVV.

The chain couples TRBV28 to TRBJ2-2; D gene uncertain. Germline values: CDR1 MDHEN, CDR2 SYDVKM. V was trimmed by 4 bases and J by 2 bases, leaving 14 bases between them. The CDR3 has 16 amino acids. CDR3 loop: CASSWNLGPNTGELFF. Here the CDR3 DNA reads TGTGCCAGCAGTTGGAACTTGGGCCCTAACACCGGGGAGCTGTTTTTT.

In its sample, this clone was seen once. The CDR3: CAISESVPGGTQETQYF. The CDR3 DNA reads TGTGCCATCAGTGAGTCGGTCCCGGGAGGGACCCAAGAGACCCAGTACTTC. This sequence joins TRBV10-3 and TRBJ2-5; 8 bases are shared with TRBD2. The V gene end was trimmed by 0 bases and the J gene end by 1 base; junction bases not matched to a gene: 7. This CDR3 has 17 residues. CDR1 is ENHRY and CDR2 is SYGVKD in the germline V gene.

This chain links TRBV9 with TRBJ1-6; D possibly corresponds to TRBD1 (5 bases). Germline V CDR1 and CDR2: SGDLS, YYNGEE. Trimming cost V 0 bases and J 8 bases, with 9 bases left between them. CDR3 length: 14 amino acids. The CDR3: CASSVDRSHSPLHF. Here the CDR3 DNA reads TGTGCCAGCAGCGTAGACAGGAGTCATTCACCCCTCCACTTT.

As to this clone: Other nucleotide sequences in the sample specify the same CDR3. The rearrangement joins TRBV19 to TRBJ1-1; D ambiguous. This CDR3 has 14 residues. Germline V gene lookup returns CDR1 LNHDA and CDR2 SQIVND (reference sequence). V shed 1 base and J shed 0 bases, with 6 bases lying between them. In DNA, the CDR3 is TGTGCCAGTAGTATAGGACACTTGAACACTGAAGCTTTCTTT. Its protein is CASSIGHLNTEAFF. Complete variable domain (other parts from reference TRBV19 and TRBJ1-1): DGGITQSPKYLFRKEGQNVTLSCEQNLNHDAMYWYRQDPGQGLRLIYYSQIVNDFQKGDIAEGYSVSREKKESFPLTVTSAQKNPTAFYLCASSIGHLNTEAFFGQGTRLTVV.

This chain uses TRBV5-1 with TRBJ2-1, with D perhaps matching TRBD2 (5 bases). V was pared by 3 bases and J by 7 bases, with 17 bases between. The CDR3 has 15 residues. The germline V gene encodes CDR1 SGHRS and CDR2 YFSETQ. CDR3 sequence: CASSSRPSQKNEQFF. The CDR3 DNA reads TGCGCCAGCAGCTCTCGCCCTAGCCAAAAAAATGAGCAGTTCTTC.